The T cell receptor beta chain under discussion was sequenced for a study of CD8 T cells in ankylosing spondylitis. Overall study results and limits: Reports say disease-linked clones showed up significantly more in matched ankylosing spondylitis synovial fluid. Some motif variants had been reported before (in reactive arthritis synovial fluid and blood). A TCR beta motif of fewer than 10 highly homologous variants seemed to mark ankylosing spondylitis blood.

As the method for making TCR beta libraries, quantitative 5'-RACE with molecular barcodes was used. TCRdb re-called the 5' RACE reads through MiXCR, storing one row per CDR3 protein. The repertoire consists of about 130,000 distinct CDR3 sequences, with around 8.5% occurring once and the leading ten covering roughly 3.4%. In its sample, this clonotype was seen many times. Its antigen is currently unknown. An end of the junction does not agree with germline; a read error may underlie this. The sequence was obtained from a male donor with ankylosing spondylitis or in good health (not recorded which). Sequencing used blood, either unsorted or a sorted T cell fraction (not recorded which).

The DNA for the CDR3 is TGTGCCAGCAGCCAAGATCAGGGCCACAAAGAAGCCTTC. Residues: CASSQDQGHKEAF. The chain links TRBV3-1 to TRBJ1-2; D might be TRBD1 (5 bases). Per the germline V gene, CDR1 is LGHDT and CDR2 is YNNKEL (reference sequence). The CDR3 covers 13 residues.